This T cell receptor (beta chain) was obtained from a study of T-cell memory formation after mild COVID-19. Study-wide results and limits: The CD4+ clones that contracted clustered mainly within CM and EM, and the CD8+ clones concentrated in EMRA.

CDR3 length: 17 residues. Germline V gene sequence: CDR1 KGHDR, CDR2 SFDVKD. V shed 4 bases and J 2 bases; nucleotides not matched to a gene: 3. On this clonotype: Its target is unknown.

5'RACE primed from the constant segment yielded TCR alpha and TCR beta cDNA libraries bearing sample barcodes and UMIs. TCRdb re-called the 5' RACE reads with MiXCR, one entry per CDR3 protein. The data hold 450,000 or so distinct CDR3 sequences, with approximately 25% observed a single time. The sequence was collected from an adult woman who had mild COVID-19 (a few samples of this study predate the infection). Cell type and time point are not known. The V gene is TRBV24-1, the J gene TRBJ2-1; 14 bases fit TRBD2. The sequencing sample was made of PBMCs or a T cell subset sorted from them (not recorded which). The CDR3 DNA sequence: TGTGCCACCAGTGAATCGGGACTAGCGGGGGCCTACAATGAGCAGTTCTTC. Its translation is CATSESGLAGAYNEQFF.